These T cell receptor beta chains were read from a single sample in a study of radiotherapy plus CTLA-4 blockade in lung cancer. The data were produced by immunoSEQ multiplex PCR, yet TCRdb's version contains in-frame clones alone and is incomplete. The data contain under 55,000 clones, roughly four fifths of them singletons. The specimen was peripheral blood, collected from a patient treated with radiotherapy plus ipilimumab. The receptors were sampled from a human donor with non-small cell lung cancer who had stable disease on radiotherapy plus ipilimumab. Each CDR3 is given with its conserved first and last residue. A D gene is named only where the DNA matches it firmly. Rows give clone size only sometimes, using once, few, many, or a class for an expanded clone.

j_call d_call clone_size v_call cdr3_aa cdr3_nt
TRBJ2-7 TRBD2 once TRBV4-1 CASSPGTSGAYEQYF TGCGCCAGCAGCCCAGGGACTAGCGGCGCCTACGAGCAGTACTTC
TRBJ2-7 NA NA TRBV5-4 CASSPAGGREQYF TGTGCCAGCAGCCCCGCAGGAGGTCGCGAGCAGTACTTC
TRBJ2-7 NA NA TRBV11-3 CASSSVGGDSYEQYF TGTGCCAGCAGTTCTGTCGGGGGTGACTCCTACGAGCAGTACTTC
TRBJ2-7 NA NA TRBV7-2 CASSLSSSYEQYF TGTGCCAGCAGCTTGAGTAGCTCCTACGAGCAGTACTTC
TRBJ2-1 TRBD2 NA TRBV28 CASSLWTGGSYNEQFF TGTGCCAGCAGTTTATGGACGGGAGGTTCCTACAATGAGCAGTTCTTC
TRBJ2-2 TRBD2 NA TRBV4-1 CASSQVVLGLAGGPRTGELFF TGCGCCAGCAGCCAAGTAGTTTTGGGACTAGCGGGAGGGCCTAGGACCGGGGAGCTGTTTTTT
TRBJ2-5 NA NA TRBV19 CASSIRGLGEETQYF TGTGCCAGTAGTATCAGGGGTCTGGGGGAGGAGACCCAGTACTTC
TRBJ2-1 NA NA TRBV15 CATSTDSSSYNEQFF TGTGCCACCAGCACCGACTCTAGCTCCTACAATGAGCAGTTCTTC
TRBJ2-5 NA NA TRBV28 CASSQNQFQETQYF TGTGCCAGCAGCCAAAACCAGTTTCAAGAGACCCAGTACTTC
TRBJ2-7 TRBD1 NA TRBV5-8 CASSFAGTGRAYEQYF TGTGCCAGCAGCTTCGCCGGGACAGGGAGGGCCTACGAGCAGTACTTC
TRBJ1-3 TRBD1 NA TRBV19 CASSEQDRAGNTIYF TGTGCCAGTAGCGAACAGGACAGGGCTGGAAACACCATATATTTT
TRBJ1-2 TRBD1 NA TRBV15 CATSGYRGGSNYGYTF TGTGCCACCAGCGGGTACAGGGGCGGTTCTAACTATGGCTACACCTTC
TRBJ1-1 TRBD1 few TRBV25-1 CASSGQGNTEAFF TGTGCCAGCAGCGGACAGGGGAACACTGAAGCTTTCTTT
TRBJ2-7 TRBD1 NA TRBV7-2 CASSFYGTGGASAYEQYF TGTGCCAGCAGCTTCTACGGGACAGGGGGCGCATCGGCCTACGAGCAGTACTTC
TRBJ1-2 NA NA TRBV7-2 CASSLGSGSKEGYTF TGTGCCAGCAGCTTAGGGTCGGGTTCTAAGGAGGGCTACACCTTC
TRBJ2-7 TRBD1 NA TRBV19 CASSITRDSQTYEQYF TGTGCCAGTAGTATAACCCGGGACAGCCAGACCTACGAGCAGTACTTC
TRBJ2-7 NA NA TRBV2 CASSEDLVEQYF TGTGCCAGCAGTGAAGACTTAGTGGAGCAGTACTTC